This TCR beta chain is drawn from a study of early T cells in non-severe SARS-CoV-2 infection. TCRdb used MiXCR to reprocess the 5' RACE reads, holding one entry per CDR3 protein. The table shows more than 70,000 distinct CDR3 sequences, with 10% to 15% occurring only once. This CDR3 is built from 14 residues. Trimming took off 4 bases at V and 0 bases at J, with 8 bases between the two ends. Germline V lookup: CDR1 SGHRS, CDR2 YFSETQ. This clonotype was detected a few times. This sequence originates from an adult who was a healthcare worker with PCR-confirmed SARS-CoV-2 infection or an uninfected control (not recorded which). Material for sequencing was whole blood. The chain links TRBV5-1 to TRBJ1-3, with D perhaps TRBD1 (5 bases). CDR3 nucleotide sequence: TGCGCCAGCAGCCGGGACCTCTCTGGAAACACCATATATTTT. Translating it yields CASSRDLSGNTIYF.